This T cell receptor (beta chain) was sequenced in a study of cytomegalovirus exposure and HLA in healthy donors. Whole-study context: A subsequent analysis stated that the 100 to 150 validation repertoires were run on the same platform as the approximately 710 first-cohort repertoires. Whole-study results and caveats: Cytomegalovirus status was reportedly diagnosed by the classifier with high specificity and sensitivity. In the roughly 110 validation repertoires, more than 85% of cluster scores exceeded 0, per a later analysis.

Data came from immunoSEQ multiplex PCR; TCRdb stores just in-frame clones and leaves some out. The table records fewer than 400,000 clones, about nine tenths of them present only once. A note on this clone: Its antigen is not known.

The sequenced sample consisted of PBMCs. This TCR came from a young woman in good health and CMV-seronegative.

CDR3 sequence: CASSSGFWGNQPQHF. The CDR3 coding sequence is TGTGCCAGCAGCTCGGGGTTCTGGGGCAATCAGCCCCAGCATTTT. The V gene is TRBV5-6, the J gene TRBJ1-5; the D is unclear. V was clipped by 3 bases and J by 2 bases, with 12 bases between them. The germline V gene has CDR1 SGHDT and CDR2 YYEEEE. This CDR3 has 15 residues.